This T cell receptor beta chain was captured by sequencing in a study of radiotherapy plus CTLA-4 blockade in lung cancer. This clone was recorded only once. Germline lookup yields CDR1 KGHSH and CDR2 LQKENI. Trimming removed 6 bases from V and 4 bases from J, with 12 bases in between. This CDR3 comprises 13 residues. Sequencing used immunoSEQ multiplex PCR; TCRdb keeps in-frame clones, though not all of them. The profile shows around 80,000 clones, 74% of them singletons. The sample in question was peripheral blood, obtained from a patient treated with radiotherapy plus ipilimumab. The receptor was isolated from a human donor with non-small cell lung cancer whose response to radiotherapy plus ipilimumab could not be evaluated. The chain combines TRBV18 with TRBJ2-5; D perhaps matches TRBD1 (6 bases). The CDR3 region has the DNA TGTGCCAGCTCGATACAGGGAAGAGAGACCCAGTACTTC. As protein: CASSIQGRETQYF. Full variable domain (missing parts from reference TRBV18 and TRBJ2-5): NAGVMQNPRHLVRRRGQEARLRCSPMKGHSHVYWYRQLPEEGLKFMVYLQKENIIDESGMPKERFSAEFPKEGPSILRIQQVVRGDSAAYFCASSIQGRETQYFGPGTRLLVL.